This TCR beta chain was observed in a study of blood T cell repertoires in COVID-19. Germline V gene sequence: CDR1 SGHAT, CDR2 FQNNGV. Trimming took off 4 bases at V and 3 bases at J, with 16 bases between the two ends. This CDR3 is 16 amino acids long. Data came from immunoSEQ multiplex PCR; TCRdb stores just in-frame clones and leaves some out. Of roughly 430,000 clones in the sample, roughly 88% were seen once. The study assigned cohorts using participant-reported clinical history. The source of this sequence is a woman aged 40-49 years with acute COVID-19. This chain uses TRBV11-2 with TRBJ1-3, with TRBD1 as a possible D gene (6 bases). Material: PBMCs or T cells enriched from blood (not recorded which). CDR3 sequence reads: CASSSITGKGGNTIYF. In DNA form, the CDR3 reads TGTGCCAGCAGCTCAATTACAGGGAAGGGTGGAAACACCATATATTTT.